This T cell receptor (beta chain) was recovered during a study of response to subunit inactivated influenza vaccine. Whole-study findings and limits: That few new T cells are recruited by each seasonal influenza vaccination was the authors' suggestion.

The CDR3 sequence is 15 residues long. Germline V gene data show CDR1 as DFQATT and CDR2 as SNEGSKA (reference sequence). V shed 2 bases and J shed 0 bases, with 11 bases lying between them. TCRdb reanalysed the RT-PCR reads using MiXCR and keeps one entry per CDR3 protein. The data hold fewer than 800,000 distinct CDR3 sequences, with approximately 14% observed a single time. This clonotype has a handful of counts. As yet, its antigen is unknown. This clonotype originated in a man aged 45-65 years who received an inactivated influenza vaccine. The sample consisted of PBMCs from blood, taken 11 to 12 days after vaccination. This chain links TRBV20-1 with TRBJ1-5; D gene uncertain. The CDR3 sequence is CSARTRTYSNQPQHF. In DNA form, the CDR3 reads TGCAGTGCTAGAACGAGGACCTATAGCAATCAGCCCCAGCATTTT.